The entry that follows covers one T cell receptor beta chain sequence. Its specificity is unknown. Per the germline V gene, CDR1 is SGHVS and CDR2 is FQNEAQ. CDR3 length: 15 residues. Trimming took off 6 bases at V and 4 bases at J, with 16 bases between the two ends. What was sequenced were expressed TCRB transcripts, since all of the isolated RNA had been reverse transcribed. Libraries were prepared by immunoSEQ multiplex PCR; TCRdb keeps only in-frame clonotypes and omits some of them. Of 350,000 to 400,000 clones listed, about 15% were seen once; the top ten hold 0.019%. Each sorted fraction was over 98% pure. The data originate from a study of beta chain features in type 1 diabetes. Study-level information: Sorted cells examined across all samples numbered 85 million to 130 million.

Study-level points and caveats: Small HLA sub-analyses could not settle whether HLA shapes TCRB rearrangement.

The rearrangement joins TRBV7-8 to TRBJ2-1, with D tentatively TRBD1 (6 bases). The sequenced sample consisted of naive CD4+ T cells from blood. This TCR derives from a woman aged 18-29 years in good health. The CDR3 loop is CASRGGQNHYNEQFF. CDR3 sequence (DNA): TGTGCCAGCAGAGGAGGACAGAATCATTACAATGAGCAGTTCTTC. Full variable domain (remainder filled in from reference TRBV7-8 and TRBJ2-1): GAGVSQSPRYKVAKRGQDVALRCDPISGHVSLFWYQQALGQGPEFLTYFQNEAQLDKSGLPSDRFFAERPEGSVSTLKIQRTQQEDSAVYLCASRGGQNHYNEQFFGPGTRLTVL.